This T cell receptor (beta chain) emerged from a study of shared clonotypes between healthy human individuals. Findings of the study overall: Relative to clonotypes present in all four donors, those not shared had lower generation probabilities. Clonotypes that were shared across a handful of donors made up 4.5% to 5% of naive CD4 clonotypes.

Deep-level assay runs were performed. Only in-frame clones appear in the TCRdb table, and some are missing; sequencing was by immunoSEQ multiplex PCR. Counted here are just over 2,000,000 clones, around 96% occurring once; the ten biggest clones make up 1% to 1.3%. This CDR3 comprises 16 residues. Trimming removed 1 base from V and 5 bases from J, with 17 bases in between. The germline CDR1 and CDR2 sequences are MGHRA and YSYEKL. Terminally differentiated effector memory CD45RA+ cells were left out of the naive CD8 fraction, which was CD45RO-negative and positively selected for CCR7. Regarding this clone: The target antigen is unknown.

V gene TRBV4-1 combines with J gene TRBJ2-5, with TRBD2 as a possible D gene (5 bases). This clonotype originated in a man aged 18 to 35 in good health. Sequencing was performed on naive CD8+ T cells sorted from blood. CDR3 region: CASSQGFLASFETQYF. DNA for the CDR3: TGCGCCAGCAGCCAAGGGTTTCTAGCCTCATTTGAGACCCAGTACTTC.